This TCR beta chain was documented in a study of blood T cells in healthy people across ages. The second PCR ran about 6 to 12 cycles with a sample-barcoded 5' primer and J-beta primers. TCRdb re-called the 5' RACE reads through MiXCR, storing one row per CDR3 protein. Of about 570,000 distinct CDR3 sequences listed, 25% to 30% were seen once; the top ten hold roughly 18%. Study-level results: While age rose, TCR beta diversity per million T cells dropped in a roughly linear way. Diversity figures derived from one million T cells were judged to underestimate the true value. When set beside aged donors, long-lived donors presented more naive CD4+ cells and higher diversity.

In this sample, this clonotype turned up a few times. No antigen is known for it. The TCR comes from a woman in her 70s in good health. The specimen was blood.

CDR3 nucleotides: TGTGCCAGCACCGAACGCAGTACCTACGAGCAGTACTTC. It translates to CASTERSTYEQYF. The V and J genes are TRBV6-2 or TRBV6-3 and TRBJ2-7; D gene unclear. The CDR3 is made up of 13 amino acids. V was pared by 7 bases and J by 2 bases, with 12 bases between. Germline CDR1 reads MNHEY; CDR2 reads SVGEGT.